Listed below are T cell receptor beta chains from one sample, sequenced in a study of blood T cells in healthy people across ages. A single record per CDR3 protein comes from TCRdb applying MiXCR to the 5' RACE reads. Of around 500,000 distinct CDR3 sequences listed, around 27% are singletons. Another study also made use of these data, one on T cells of mothers and their children.

The source material was blood. These receptors were taken from a boy aged 2 to 10 in good health. Both conserved end residues are part of each CDR3. Fields, in order: D gene, V gene, J gene, clone size, CDR3 protein, CDR3 DNA. A D gene is named only where the DNA matches it firmly. Not every row has a clone size; where given, it reads once, few, many or a size class.

>TRBD1|TRBV19|TRBJ1-2|NA
CASSNRDRQNTF
TGTGCCAGTTCGAACAGGGACAGACAAAACACCTTC
>NA|TRBV12-3/TRBV12-4|TRBJ2-5|NA
CASSTTLETQYF
TGTGCCAGCAGTACCACCCTAGAGACCCAGTACTTC
>TRBD2|TRBV20-1|TRBJ2-3|NA
CSASGTSGGADTQYF
TGCAGTGCTAGTGGAACTAGCGGGGGGGCAGATACGCAGTATTTT
>NA|TRBV12-3/TRBV12-4|TRBJ2-2|few
CASSPGPFTGELFF
TGTGCCAGCAGTCCGGGTCCTTTCACCGGGGAGCTGTTTTTT
>TRBD2|TRBV7-9|TRBJ2-5|few
CASSRTSRQETQYF
TGTGCCAGCAGTCGGACTAGCAGGCAAGAGACCCAGTACTTC
>TRBD2|TRBV5-1|TRBJ2-2|NA
CASSRGGMNTGELFF
TGCGCCAGCAGCCGCGGGGGGATGAACACCGGGGAGCTGTTTTTT
>NA|TRBV5-1|TRBJ2-1|few
CASSLEWGTNNEQFF
TGCGCCAGCAGCTTGGAGTGGGGGACGAACAATGAGCAGTTCTTC
>NA|TRBV19|TRBJ1-2|NA
CASSYPLSGYTF
TGTGCCAGTAGTTACCCCCTATCTGGCTACACCTTC
>NA|TRBV20-1|TRBJ1-1|NA
CSARPHPRTEAFF
TGCAGTGCTAGACCACACCCGCGGACTGAAGCTTTCTTT
>NA|TRBV7-3|TRBJ2-1|few
CASSFRAASEQFF
TGTGCCAGCAGCTTCCGGGCCGCCAGTGAGCAGTTCTTC
>TRBD2|TRBV12-3/TRBV12-4|TRBJ2-7|few
CASSLSGTYEQYF
TGTGCCAGCAGTTTGAGCGGGACCTACGAGCAGTACTTC
>NA|TRBV5-1|TRBJ2-4|NA
CASNLGLSGMGAKNIQYF
TGCGCCAGCAACCTGGGACTTTCCGGAATGGGGGCCAAAAACATTCAGTACTTC
>TRBD1|TRBV5-1|TRBJ2-7|NA
CASSPVQGAHEQYF
TGCGCCAGCAGCCCCGTTCAGGGGGCACACGAGCAGTACTTC
>TRBD2|TRBV19|TRBJ2-1|NA
CASSGGAGDYNEQFF
TGTGCCAGTAGCGGGGGGGCCGGGGACTACAATGAGCAGTTCTTC
>NA|TRBV6-1|TRBJ1-6|NA
CASSDYRRNGSPLHF
TGTGCCAGCAGTGATTATCGCCGGAACGGTTCACCCCTCCACTTT
>NA|TRBV4-2|TRBJ1-2|NA
CASSHASGVAYGYTF
TGTGCCAGCAGCCACGCTTCGGGCGTCGCATATGGCTACACCTTC
>NA|TRBV14|TRBJ2-5|NA
CASSQGQAGTQYF
TGTGCCAGCAGCCAAGGACAGGCCGGAACCCAGTACTTC
>NA|TRBV14|TRBJ2-1|NA
CASSQFGDGNEQFF
TGTGCCAGCAGCCAGTTCGGGGATGGGAATGAGCAGTTCTTC
>NA|TRBV7-6|TRBJ1-4|NA
CASSRLVSEKLFF
TGTGCCAGCAGCCGACTAGTAAGCGAAAAACTGTTTTTT
>TRBD2|TRBV20-1|TRBJ2-3|NA
CSARVTGGGASDTQYF
TGCAGTGCTAGAGTGACGGGCGGGGGGGCATCTGATACGCAGTATTTT
>TRBD2|TRBV7-9|TRBJ2-5|NA
CASSLGPTSGTPSQETQYF
TGTGCCAGTAGCTTAGGACCGACTAGCGGGACACCAAGCCAAGAGACCCAGTACTTC
>TRBD1|TRBV12-3/TRBV12-4|TRBJ2-5|few
CASKGDSQETRYF
TGTGCCAGCAAGGGGGACAGTCAAGAGACCCGGTACTTC
>NA|TRBV9|TRBJ1-3|NA
CASSREREGGNTIYF
TGTGCCAGCAGCCGAGAAAGGGAGGGAGGAAACACCATATATTTT
>NA|TRBV6-5|TRBJ2-7|NA
CASSQDGQGSYEQYF
TGTGCCAGCAGCCAAGATGGGCAGGGTAGCTACGAGCAGTACTTC
>TRBD1|TRBV6-4|TRBJ1-2|NA
CASSPDRVSPGYTF
TGTGCCAGCAGCCCCGACAGGGTCTCACCTGGCTACACCTTC
>NA|TRBV7-2|TRBJ2-7|NA
CASSLGSSSAYEQYF
TGTGCCAGCAGCTTAGGAAGTAGCTCCGCCTACGAGCAGTACTTC
>NA|TRBV7-9|TRBJ2-7|many
CASSLDTYEQYF
TGCGCCAGCAGCTTGGACACCTACGAGCAGTACTTC
>NA|TRBV14|TRBJ1-2|NA
CASSGWGYGYTF
TGTGCCAGCAGTGGCTGGGGCTATGGCTACACCTTC
>NA|TRBV4-2|TRBJ1-2|NA
CASSQLLGQLYGYTF
TGTGCCAGCAGCCAACTCCTGGGGCAGCTTTATGGCTACACCTTC
>TRBD1|TRBV16|TRBJ1-2|few
CASSPNEQRQGVYGYTF
TGTGCCAGCAGCCCGAACGAACAAAGACAGGGCGTGTATGGCTACACCTTC
>TRBD2|TRBV2|TRBJ2-3|few
CASSKSGGAADTQYF
TGTGCCAGCAGTAAAAGCGGGGGGGCCGCAGATACGCAATATTTT
>NA|TRBV3-1|TRBJ2-3|NA
CASSHDTRIYQSTDTQYF
TGTGCCAGCAGCCATGACACCAGAATCTACCAAAGCACAGATACGCAGTATTTT
>NA|TRBV3-1|TRBJ2-4|NA
CASSQDRKKQYF
TGTGCCAGCAGCCAAGATCGGAAGAAACAGTACTTC
>NA|TRBV6-6|TRBJ2-1|NA
CASAPFKFEQFF
TGTGCCAGCGCCCCATTTAAATTTGAGCAGTTCTTC
>TRBD2|TRBV2|TRBJ2-2|NA
CASIPGLANTGELFF
TGTGCCAGCATCCCAGGACTAGCGAACACCGGGGAGCTGTTTTTT
>TRBD2|TRBV6-2/TRBV6-3|TRBJ2-7|many
CASSTSSGFKWKQYF
TGTGCCAGCAGTACCTCTAGCGGGTTCAAGTGGAAGCAGTACTTC
>NA|TRBV28|TRBJ1-3|NA
CASSAAGSTGNTIYF
TGTGCCAGCAGTGCCGCAGGGTCCACTGGAAACACCATATATTTT
>NA|TRBV20-1|TRBJ2-3|NA
CSARDRTITDTQYF
TGCAGTGCTAGAGATCGGACAATCACAGATACGCAGTATTTT
>NA|TRBV4-1|TRBJ2-7|NA
CASSQGRGEGYEQYF
TGCGCCAGCAGCCAAGGAAGGGGAGAGGGCTACGAGCAGTACTTC
>NA|TRBV5-1|TRBJ1-2|NA
CASSLEGKANYGYTF
TGCGCCAGCAGCTTGGAAGGGAAGGCTAACTATGGCTACACCTTC
>NA|TRBV2|TRBJ2-5|NA
CASPELKLETQYF
TGTGCCAGCCCCGAGCTGAAGCTGGAGACCCAGTACTTC
>TRBD1|TRBV5-1|TRBJ2-5|few
CASSWDRGETQYF
TGCGCCAGCAGCTGGGACAGGGGAGAGACCCAGTACTTC
>NA|TRBV6-2/TRBV6-3|TRBJ2-1|NA
CASARYNEQFF
TGTGCCAGCGCCCGTTACAATGAGCAGTTCTTC
>NA|TRBV6-6|TRBJ1-1|NA
CASSFGPAAEAFF
TGTGCCAGCAGTTTCGGGCCGGCGGCTGAAGCTTTCTTT
>TRBD1|TRBV19|TRBJ1-2|NA
CASSIALTGGDYGYTF
TGTGCCAGTAGTATAGCCTTGACAGGGGGCGACTATGGCTACACCTTC
>NA|TRBV7-9|TRBJ1-4|few
CASSLYPTGEKLFF
TGTGCCAGCAGCTTATACCCGACGGGGGAAAAACTGTTTTTT
>NA|TRBV12-5|TRBJ2-5|NA
CASGRNRVQETQYF
TGTGCTAGTGGCCGTAACAGGGTCCAAGAGACCCAGTACTTC
>NA|TRBV7-2|TRBJ1-5|NA
CASSLGREQPQHF
TGTGCCAGCAGCTTAGGCAGGGAGCAGCCCCAGCATTTT
>TRBD2|TRBV20-1|TRBJ2-1|NA
CSARDLAGVGFF
TGCAGTGCTAGAGATCTAGCGGGAGTCGGGTTCTTC
>NA|TRBV6-5|TRBJ2-4|few
CASSYSSRGAKNIQYF
TGTGCCAGCAGTTACTCGAGTAGGGGGGCCAAAAACATTCAGTACTTC